What follows are 32 T cell receptor beta chains derived from one specimen sequenced in a study of blood T cell repertoires in COVID-19. Only in-frame clones appear in the TCRdb table, and some are missing; sequencing was by immunoSEQ multiplex PCR. The sample consists of more than 150,000 clones, approximately 84% of them appearing once. Specimen: peripheral blood. Receptor source: a human donor in a cohort sampled during active COVID-19.

The genes are TRBV27 and TRBJ2-7, with 9 bases matching TRBD2. The CDR3 consists of 16 residues. The V and J ends lost 5 bases and 0 bases, in that order; junction bases with no gene match: 8. Germline-derived CDR1 and CDR2 are MNHEY and SMNVEV (reference sequence). CDR3 sequence (DNA): TGTGCCAGCAGTCGCGGGGGGGGCCGCGGCTCCTACGAGCAGTACTTC. Its protein is CASSRGGGRGSYEQYF.

This clone was detected a few times. V usage is TRBV10-3 and J usage is TRBJ1-6; perhaps TRBD1 as D (6 bases). The germline V gene has CDR1 ENHRY and CDR2 SYGVKD. The CDR3 runs 13 residues. V lost 10 bases, J lost 7 bases, and 14 bases lay in between. The CDR3 is CATSGQGNSPLHF. The CDR3 DNA reads TGTGCCACAAGTGGGCAGGGGAATTCACCCCTCCACTTT.

The chain recombines TRBV15 with TRBJ2-1; the match to TRBD1 covers 9 bases. Germline CDR1 and CDR2: LNHNV and YYDKDF (reference sequence). The CDR3 runs to 16 residues. The J segment lost 5 bases and the V segment lost 3 bases, leaving 8 bases of the junction unmatched. CDR3 sequence reads: CATSRGTGSHNNEQFF. CDR3 bases: TGTGCCACCAGCAGGGGGACAGGGTCTCACAACAATGAGCAGTTCTTC.

This sequence joins TRBV29-1 and TRBJ2-2; no definite D call. The CDR3 is made up of 11 amino acids. The germline V gene encodes CDR1 SQVTM and CDR2 ANQGSEA. The ends were cut back, 5 bases at V and 8 bases at J, with 9 bases in the middle. The CDR3 region is CSVWAYGELFF. CDR3 nucleotides: TGCAGCGTTTGGGCATATGGGGAGCTGTTTTTT.

The rearrangement links TRBV7-9 to TRBJ2-5, with D possibly matching TRBD1 (6 bases). The CDR3 contains 13 residues. V lost 5 bases, J lost 5 bases, and 12 bases lay in between. Germline-derived CDR1 and CDR2 are SEHNR and FQNEAQ (reference sequence). CDR3 in amino acids: CASSLQGLETQYF. CDR3 sequence (DNA): TGTGCCAGCAGCCTACAGGGATTGGAGACCCAGTACTTC.

The chain couples TRBV15 to TRBJ2-2, with TRBD1 matching 7 bases. Trimming cost V 0 bases and J 4 bases; bases outside gene matches: 5. Germline lookup yields CDR1 LNHNV and CDR2 YYDKDF (reference sequence). The CDR3 is 16 amino acids. The chain's CDR3 is CATSRERGQATGELFF. The CDR3 DNA follows: TGTGCCACCAGCAGAGAGAGGGGGCAGGCCACCGGGGAGCTGTTTTTT. Supplemented by reference TRBV15 and TRBJ2-2, the full variable domain reads DAMVIQNPRYQVTQFGKPVTLSCSQTLNHNVMYWYQQKSSQAPKLLFHYYDKDFNNEADTPDNFQSRRPNTSFCFLDIRSPGLGDTAMYLCATSRERGQATGELFFGEGSRLTVL.

The rearrangement joins TRBV3-1 (or the pseudogene TRBV3-2) to TRBJ2-1; no definite D call. The CDR3 length is 15 residues. Looked up from germline, CDR1 is LGHDT and CDR2 is YNNKEL (reference sequence). The V gene lost 4 bases and the J gene lost 6 bases, with 16 bases spanning the gap. The CDR3 DNA reads TGTGCCAGCAGCCGCGAGTTGGCGGAGACCAATGAGCAGTTCTTC. Its translation is CASSRELAETNEQFF.

The chain uses TRBV13 and TRBJ1-2; TRBD1 might be the D (6 bases). The CDR3 contains 14 residues. Trimming left V 4 bases short and J 8 bases short, with 17 bases between. In germline, CDR1 is PRHDT, CDR2 FYEKMQ (reference sequence). The CDR3 DNA sequence: TGTGCCAGCAGCTCCCTGACAGGTATTGGAGGCTACACCTTC. It yields the protein CASSSLTGIGGYTF.

The rearrangement links TRBV5-1 to TRBJ2-7, with a tentative D call TRBD1 (5 bases). Trimming left V 3 bases short and J 1 base short, with 11 bases between. This CDR3 is 14 amino acids long. Germline CDR1 SGHRS, CDR2 YFSETQ. CDR3 nucleotides: TGCGCCAGCAGCTCACCAGGGAAATCCTACGAGCAGTACTTC. Translated: CASSSPGKSYEQYF.

The chain has TRBV30 and TRBJ1-1; tentatively, D is TRBD1 (6 bases). Trimming took off 2 bases at V and 4 bases at J, with 20 bases between the two ends. This CDR3 is 16 amino acids long. CDR1 GTSNPN and CDR2 SVGIG come from the germline V gene (reference sequence). The CDR3 is CAWSLTKGRGSTEAFF. The CDR3 nucleotides read TGTGCCTGGAGTCTTACAAAGGGGAGGGGGAGCACTGAAGCTTTCTTT.

The CDR3 DNA is TGTGCCAGCAGCCACGGGGTTTTTAACGTCCTGACTTTC. The encoded protein is CASSHGVFNVLTF. This chain uses TRBV5-8 with TRBJ2-6; the D gene is possibly TRBD2 (5 bases). The germline gives CDR1 SGHTS, CDR2 YDEGEE. V lost 4 bases, J lost 10 bases, and 12 bases lay in between. The CDR3 covers 13 residues.

The chain recombines TRBV4-2 with TRBJ1-3; no definite D call. Germline-derived CDR1 and CDR2 are LGHNA and YNFKEQ. V lost 8 bases, J lost 0 bases, and 17 bases lay in between. The CDR3 spans 16 residues. The CDR3 protein is CASAEGGIPSGNTIYF. CDR3 nucleotide sequence: TGTGCCAGCGCAGAAGGAGGGATTCCCTCTGGAAACACCATATATTTT.

This chain joins TRBV20-1 and TRBJ1-1; D uncertain. The germline V gene has CDR1 DFQATT and CDR2 SNEGSKA (reference sequence). The V and J ends lost 7 bases and 0 bases respectively, with 6 bases between them. CDR3 length equals 11 residues. CDR3 in amino acids: CSGAMNTEAFF. In nucleotides, the CDR3 is TGCAGTGGGGCAATGAACACTGAAGCTTTCTTT.

The J gene is TRBJ1-1, the V gene TRBV18, with a weak D call TRBD1 (5 bases). CDR1 and CDR2 (germline): KGHSH, LQKENI. The CDR3 has 13 amino acids. Trimming shortened V by 4 bases and J by 6 bases, and 12 bases separated the two germline ends. Here the CDR3 DNA reads TGTGCCAGCTCACAAGAAGGGGACTCTGAAGCTTTCTTT. Its translation is CASSQEGDSEAFF.

The chain joins TRBV5-6 to TRBJ2-7; no clear D. CDR1 and CDR2 (germline): SGHDT, YYEEEE. Trimming took off 2 bases at V and 0 bases at J, with 6 bases between the two ends. The CDR3 has 13 amino acids. CDR3 residues: CASSFGSSYEQYF. The CDR3 DNA reads TGTGCCAGCAGCTTTGGTAGCTCCTACGAGCAGTACTTC.

The rearrangement links TRBV5-4 to TRBJ2-1, with D perhaps TRBD2 (5 bases). This CDR3 spans 16 amino acids. Germline CDR1 SGHNT, CDR2 YYREEE (reference sequence). V was shortened by 4 bases and J by 5 bases, with 19 bases between the two germline ends. CDR3: CASSGRDRGENNEQFF. As DNA, the CDR3 is TGTGCCAGCAGCGGCCGTGACCGGGGAGAGAACAATGAGCAGTTCTTC.

The gene calls are TRBV11-2 and TRBJ1-1; 10 nucleotides match TRBD1. The J segment lost 3 bases and the V segment lost 6 bases, leaving 7 bases of the junction unmatched. The CDR3 runs to 15 residues. CDR1 SGHAT and CDR2 FQNNGV come from the germline V gene. The CDR3 loop reads CASRKTGGFYTEAFF. DNA of the CDR3: TGTGCCAGCAGAAAGACAGGGGGCTTTTACACTGAAGCTTTCTTT.

The CDR3 here is CASSGTSGTGTYSSYNEQFF. The CDR3 region has the DNA TGTGCCAGTAGCGGGACCTCCGGGACAGGGACCTACAGCTCCTACAATGAGCAGTTCTTC. The chain carries TRBV19 and TRBJ2-1, with 9 bases matching TRBD1. With 6 bases clipped from V and 0 bases from J, the junction kept 18 bases outside the gene matches. The CDR3 totals 20 residues. Germline values: CDR1 LNHDA, CDR2 SQIVND (reference sequence).

The chain employs TRBV4-2 and TRBJ2-2; 10 nucleotides line up with TRBD2. The germline V gene has CDR1 LGHNA and CDR2 YNFKEQ. The CDR3 spans 17 residues. The V and J ends lost 1 base and 8 bases, in that order; junction bases with no gene match: 10. CDR3 residues: CASSQGSSGGGRGELFF. In DNA, the CDR3 is TGTGCCAGCAGCCAAGGGTCTAGCGGGGGCGGCAGGGGGGAGCTGTTTTTT.

This chain uses TRBV6-5 with TRBJ2-7, with D possibly matching TRBD1 (7 bases). V shed 3 bases and J shed 5 bases, with 14 bases lying between them. Germline CDR1 is MNHEY and CDR2 is SVGAGI. CDR3 length: 14 amino acids. CDR3 coding DNA: TGTGCCAGCAGTTATTTCCAGGGGGGCCACGAGCAGTACTTC. Its protein product is CASSYFQGGHEQYF.

This sequence joins TRBV15 and TRBJ1-2; 10 bases fit TRBD1. The CDR3 runs 18 residues. In germline, CDR1 is LNHNV, CDR2 YYDKDF (reference sequence). J gave up 1 base and V 0 bases, and 8 bases lay outside the gene matches. Here the CDR3 reads CATSRDLGTGVDNYGYTF. CDR3 DNA sequence: TGTGCCACCAGCAGAGACCTCGGGACAGGGGTTGATAACTATGGCTACACCTTC.

CDR3 region: CASSQGVVGLRGVSDEQFF. As DNA, the CDR3 is TGCGCCAGCAGCCAAGGGGTGGTCGGCCTGCGGGGGGTTTCGGATGAGCAGTTCTTC. V gene TRBV4-1 combines with J gene TRBJ2-1; 8 bases are shared with TRBD2. V gave up 1 base and J gave up 8 bases; unmatched junction bases: 19. CDR1 is MGHRA and CDR2 is YSYEKL in the germline V gene. CDR3 size: 19 residues.

The gene calls are TRBV7-9 and TRBJ2-7, with TRBD2 identical over 8 bases. The CDR3 is 16 amino acids. V lost 3 bases and J lost 0; bases outside the gene matches: 7. Germline CDR1 reads SEHNR; CDR2 reads FQNEAQ (reference sequence). The CDR3 bases are TGTGCCAGCAGCTTTCCGGGAGGGGGACACTCCTACGAGCAGTACTTC. It codes for CASSFPGGGHSYEQYF.

V and J are TRBV27 and TRBJ2-7; 9 nucleotides agree with TRBD1. V gave up 6 bases and J gave up 3 bases; unmatched junction bases: 12. Germline lookup yields CDR1 MNHEY and CDR2 SMNVEV (reference sequence). The CDR3 loop spans 16 amino acids. CDR3 region: CASSSAVGTGNYEQYF. The CDR3 region has the DNA TGTGCCAGCAGCTCAGCGGTAGGGACAGGGAACTACGAGCAGTACTTC.

The table lists this clone with a count of one. This chain connects TRBV11-2 to TRBJ2-7; maybe TRBD1 (6 bases). This CDR3 has 15 amino acids. Germline V gene data show CDR1 as SGHAT and CDR2 as FQNNGV. V shed 5 bases and J shed 2 bases, with 16 bases lying between them. As DNA, the CDR3 is TGTGCCAGCAGCCCCGGGGAAGGGGACACCTACGAGCAGTACTTC. Protein: CASSPGEGDTYEQYF.

This clone was counted once. The CDR3, as DNA: TGTGCCAGCAGCCCGGGACAGCTTCAGCCCCAGCATTTT. This translates into CASSPGQLQPQHF. This sequence joins TRBV12-3 or TRBV12-4 and TRBJ1-5; 7 nucleotides match TRBD1. V shed 6 bases, J shed 6 bases, and the junction held 5 bases outside the gene matches. The CDR3 has 13 amino acids.

The chain's CDR3 is CASRFRDRDQPQHF. The CDR3 DNA sequence: TGTGCCAGCAGATTCCGGGACAGGGATCAGCCCCAGCATTTT. The V call is TRBV6-6, the J call TRBJ1-5; 9 nucleotides match TRBD1. This CDR3 is built from 14 residues. Germline V lookup: CDR1 MNHNY, CDR2 SVGAGI (reference sequence). The J segment lost 5 bases and the V segment lost 6 bases, leaving 5 bases of the junction unmatched.

V is TRBV11-2 and J is TRBJ2-7; D ambiguous. The V and J ends lost 5 bases and 2 bases respectively, with 4 bases between them. Per germline, CDR1 SGHAT and CDR2 FQNNGV. The CDR3 spans 11 residues. CDR3 nucleotides: TGTGCCAGCAGCCGGGCCTACGAGCAGTACTTC. This translates into CASSRAYEQYF.

This clone was recorded once. The rearrangement uses TRBV5-6 and TRBJ1-5, with D possibly matching TRBD1 (5 bases). This CDR3 comprises 14 residues. Germline V CDR1 and CDR2: SGHDT, YYEEEE. Trimming took 4 bases from V and 10 from J, leaving 18 bases between them. The CDR3 loop is CASSRGLAGGPQHF. Written as DNA, the CDR3 is TGTGCCAGCAGCCGAGGACTCGCCGGGGGACCCCAGCATTTT.

This chain connects TRBV5-6 to TRBJ1-5, with a weak D call TRBD1 (5 bases). Germline V gene lookup returns CDR1 SGHDT and CDR2 YYEEEE. V dropped 4 bases and J dropped 5 bases, with 13 bases sitting between them. The CDR3 length is 14 residues. As DNA, the CDR3 is TGTGCCAGCAGCCCGGGGGTGGGGCATCAGCCCCAGCATTTT. This translates into CASSPGVGHQPQHF.

This clone has only a few counts. This chain connects TRBV7-3 to TRBJ1-6; D uncertain. The germline V and J ends were trimmed by 5 bases and 8 bases, with 10 bases remaining between them. Germline V gene lookup returns CDR1 SGHTA and CDR2 FQGTGA. This CDR3 is 13 amino acids long. The CDR3 region has the DNA TGTGCCAGCAGCCCAACAGTGGATTCACCCCTCCACTTT. Its protein product is CASSPTVDSPLHF. Complete variable domain (other parts from reference TRBV7-3 and TRBJ1-6): GAGVSQTPSNKVTEKGKYVELRCDPISGHTALYWYRQSLGQGPEFLIYFQGTGAADDSGLPNDRFFAVRPEGSVSTLKIQRTERGDSAVYLCASSPTVDSPLHFGNGTRLTVT.

CDR3 bases: TGCGCCAGCAGCTTGCCAGGGGACAATGAGCAGTTCTTC. This sequence encodes CASSLPGDNEQFF. V is TRBV5-1 and J is TRBJ2-1, with D maybe TRBD1 (6 bases). Trimming left V 1 base short and J 5 bases short, with 7 bases between. CDR1 and CDR2 from the germline V gene are SGHRS and YFSETQ. The CDR3 totals 13 residues.